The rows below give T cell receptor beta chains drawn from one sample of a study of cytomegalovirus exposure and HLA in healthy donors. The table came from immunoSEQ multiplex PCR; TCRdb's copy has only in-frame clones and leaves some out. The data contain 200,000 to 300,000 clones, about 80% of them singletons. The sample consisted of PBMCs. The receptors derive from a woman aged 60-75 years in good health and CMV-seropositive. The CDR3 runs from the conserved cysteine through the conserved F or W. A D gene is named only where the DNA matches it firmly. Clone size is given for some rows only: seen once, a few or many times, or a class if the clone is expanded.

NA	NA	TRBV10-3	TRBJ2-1	CAISDQARGRNNEQFF	TGTGCCATCAGTGACCAGGCTAGAGGGCGGAACAATGAGCAGTTCTTC
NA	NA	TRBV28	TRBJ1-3	CASSFLRGRGNTIYF	TGTGCCAGCAGTTTCTTGCGGGGGAGGGGAAACACCATATATTTT
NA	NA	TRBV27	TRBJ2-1	CASSLIGTHYNEQFF	TGTGCCAGCAGTTTAATCGGGACTCACTACAATGAGCAGTTCTTC
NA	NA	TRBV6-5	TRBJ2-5	CASSGGQSQETQYF	TGTGCCAGCAGTGGAGGACAGTCCCAAGAGACCCAGTACTTC
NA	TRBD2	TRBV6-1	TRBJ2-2	CASRGLADTGELFF	TGTGCCAGCAGAGGACTAGCGGACACCGGGGAGCTGTTTTTT
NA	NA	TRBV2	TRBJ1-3	CASRHPDKSSGNTIYF	TGTGCCAGCAGACATCCGGACAAGAGCTCTGGAAACACCATATATTTT
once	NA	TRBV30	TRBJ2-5	CAWSVGSGETQYF	TGTGCCTGGAGTGTAGGAAGCGGGGAGACCCAGTACTTC
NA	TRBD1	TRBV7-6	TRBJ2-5	CASSSWTGGGETQYF	TGTGCCAGCAGCTCCTGGACAGGGGGCGGGGAGACCCAGTACTTC
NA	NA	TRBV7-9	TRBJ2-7	CASSLGPGSSEQYF	TGTGCCAGCAGCTTAGGCCCAGGGTCGTCCGAGCAGTACTTC
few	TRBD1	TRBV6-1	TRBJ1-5	CASSVDRGDQPQHF	TGTGCCAGCAGTGTGGACAGGGGGGATCAGCCCCAGCATTTT
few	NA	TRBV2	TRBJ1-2	CASSAPTGGFSYGYTF	TGTGCCAGCAGCGCACCGACCGGAGGGTTCAGCTATGGCTACACCTTC
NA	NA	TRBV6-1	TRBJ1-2	CASSDDYGYTF	TGTGCCAGCAGTGACGACTATGGCTACACCTTC
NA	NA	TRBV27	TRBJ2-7	CASSPGVYEQYF	TGTGCCAGCAGTCCGGGAGTCTACGAGCAGTACTTC
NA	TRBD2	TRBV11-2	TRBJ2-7	CASSPLELASGRVYEQYF	TGTGCCAGCAGCCCCCTAGAACTAGCTAGCGGGAGGGTCTACGAGCAGTACTTC
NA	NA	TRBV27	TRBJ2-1	CASSWGGNEQFF	TGTGCCAGCAGTTGGGGCGGCAATGAGCAGTTCTTC
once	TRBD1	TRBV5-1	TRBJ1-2	CASSGQGANYGYTF	TGCGCCAGCTCGGGACAGGGGGCGAACTATGGCTACACCTTC
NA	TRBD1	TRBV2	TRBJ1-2	CASRTGYYGYTF	TGTGCCAGCAGGACAGGGTACTATGGCTACACCTTC
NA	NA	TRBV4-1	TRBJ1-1	CASSRFTGNTEAFF	TGCGCCAGCAGCCGATTTACAGGGAACACTGAAGCTTTCTTT
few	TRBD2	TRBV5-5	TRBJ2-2	CASSLGLAVNTGELFF	TGTGCCAGCAGCCTAGGACTAGCGGTGAACACCGGGGAGCTGTTTTTT
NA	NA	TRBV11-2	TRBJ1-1	CASSSSKGRQHTEAFF	TGTGCCAGCAGCTCGTCTAAGGGAAGACAGCACACTGAAGCTTTCTTT
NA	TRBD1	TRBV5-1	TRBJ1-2	CASSFQGGYGYTF	TGCGCCAGCAGCTTTCAGGGGGGTTATGGCTACACCTTC
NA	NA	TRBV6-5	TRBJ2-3	CASSYSGSDTDTQYF	TGTGCCAGCAGTTACTCGGGTAGCGACACAGATACGCAGTATTTT
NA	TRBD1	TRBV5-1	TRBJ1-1	CASSLGGTGHYEAFF	TGCGCCAGCAGCTTGGGTGGGACAGGGCATTATGAAGCTTTCTTT
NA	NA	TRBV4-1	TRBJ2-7	CASSQGRQTYEQYF	TGCGCCAGCAGCCAAGGGCGGCAGACCTACGAGCAGTACTTC
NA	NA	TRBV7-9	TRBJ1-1	CASSLVTPNTEAFF	TGTGCCAGCAGCTTAGTGACACCGAACACTGAAGCTTTCTTT
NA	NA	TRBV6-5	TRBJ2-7	CASSYSQAYEQYF	TGTGCCAGCAGTTACTCCCAAGCTTACGAGCAGTACTTC
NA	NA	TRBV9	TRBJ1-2	CASRAGDVYGYTF	TGTGCCAGCAGAGCAGGGGATGTCTATGGCTACACCTTC
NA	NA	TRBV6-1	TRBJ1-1	CASSEGGGNTEAFF	TGTGCCAGCAGTGAAGGGGGAGGGAACACTGAAGCTTTCTTT
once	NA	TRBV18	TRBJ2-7	CASSQGTGGINEQYF	TGTGCCAGCTCCCAGGGGACGGGAGGAATCAACGAGCAGTACTTC
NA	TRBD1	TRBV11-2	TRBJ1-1	CASSLDRDRGTEAFF	TGTGCCAGCAGCTTAGATAGGGACAGAGGCACTGAAGCTTTCTTT
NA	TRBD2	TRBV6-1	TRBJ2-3	CASSDMSGNTDTQYF	TGTGCCAGCAGTGATATGAGCGGGAACACAGATACGCAGTATTTT
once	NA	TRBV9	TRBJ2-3	CASSASSDYSTDTQYF	TGTGCCAGCAGCGCTTCTAGCGACTATAGCACAGATACGCAGTATTTT
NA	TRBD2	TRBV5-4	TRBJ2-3	CASSLVVAGVSDTQYF	TGTGCCAGCAGCTTGGTGGTAGCGGGAGTGTCAGATACGCAGTATTTT
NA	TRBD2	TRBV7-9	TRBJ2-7	CSSSPILGTSDSYEQYF	TGTTCCAGCAGCCCAATCTTAGGGACTAGCGATTCCTACGAGCAGTACTTC
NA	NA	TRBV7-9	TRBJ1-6	CASSFYSSNSPLHF	TGTGCCAGCAGCTTTTACAGTTCTAATTCACCCCTCCACTTT
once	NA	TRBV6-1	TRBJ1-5	CASSEAAGGYVQPQHF	TGTGCCAGCAGTGAAGCGGCGGGGGGGTACGTTCAGCCCCAGCATTTT
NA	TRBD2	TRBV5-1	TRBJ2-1	CASSLARTSKFAEQFF	TGCGCCAGCAGCTTGGCCCGGACTAGTAAATTTGCTGAGCAGTTCTTC
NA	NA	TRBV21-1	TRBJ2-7	CASSPGTLSSYEQYF	TGTGCCAGCAGCCCAGGTACCTTGAGCTCCTACGAGCAGTACTTC
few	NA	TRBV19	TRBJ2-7	CASSVSAGRFYEQYF	TGTGCCAGTAGTGTTAGCGCGGGGCGATTCTACGAGCAGTACTTC
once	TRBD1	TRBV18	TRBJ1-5	CASSPGQGQPQHF	TGTGCCAGCTCACCGGGACAGGGCCAGCCCCAGCATTTT
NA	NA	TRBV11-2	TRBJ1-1	CASSVRVDTEAFF	TGTGCCAGCAGCGTGCGGGTCGACACTGAAGCTTTCTTT
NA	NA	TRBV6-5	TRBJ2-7	CASSYTAGVDEQYF	TGTGCCAGCAGTTACACGGCCGGGGTCGACGAGCAGTACTTC
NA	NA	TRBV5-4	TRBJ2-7	CASSPRGAAPSYEQYF	TGTGCCAGCAGCCCCCGAGGAGCGGCCCCCTCCTACGAGCAGTACTTC
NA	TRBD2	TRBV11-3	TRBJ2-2	CASSIGGRDTGELFF	TGTGCCAGCAGCATTGGTGGGAGGGACACCGGGGAGCTGTTTTTT
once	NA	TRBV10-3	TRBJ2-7	CAIRPSSYEQYF	TGTGCCATCCGTCCTTCCTCCTACGAGCAGTACTTC
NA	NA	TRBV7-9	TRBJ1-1	CASSPTFQNTEAFF	TGTGCCAGCAGTCCTACCTTTCAGAACACTGAAGCTTTCTTT
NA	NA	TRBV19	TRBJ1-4	CASSPGGRTNEKLFF	TGTGCCAGTAGTCCCGGGGGGCGGACTAATGAAAAACTGTTTTTT
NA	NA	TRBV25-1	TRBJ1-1	CASSGETEAFF	TGTGCCAGTTCAGGGGAGACTGAAGCTTTCTTT
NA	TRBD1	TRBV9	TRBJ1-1	CASSVGQGARDTEAFF	TGTGCCAGCAGCGTAGGGCAGGGGGCCAGAGACACTGAAGCTTTCTTT
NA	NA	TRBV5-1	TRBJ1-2	CASSLESGYGYTF	TGCGCCAGCAGCTTGGAGTCGGGGTATGGCTACACCTTC
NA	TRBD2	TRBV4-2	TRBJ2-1	CASSPVILAGVEQFF	TGTGCCAGCAGCCCAGTGATACTAGCGGGAGTTGAGCAGTTCTTC
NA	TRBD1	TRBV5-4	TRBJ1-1	CASSSKKGAVTEAFF	TGTGCCAGCAGCAGCAAAAAGGGGGCAGTCACTGAAGCTTTCTTT
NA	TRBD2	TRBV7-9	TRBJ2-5	CASSPRLAGRGGQETQYF	TGTGCCAGCAGCCCAAGACTAGCGGGGAGAGGAGGGCAAGAGACCCAGTACTTC
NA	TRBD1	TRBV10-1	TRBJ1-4	CASSRQGVGEKLFF	TGCGCCAGCAGTCGACAGGGCGTTGGAGAAAAACTGTTTTTT
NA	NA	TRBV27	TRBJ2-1	CATGDSDGYNEQFF	TGTGCCACCGGGGACTCTGATGGCTACAATGAGCAGTTCTTC
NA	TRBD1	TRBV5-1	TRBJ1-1	CASSTDRVIEPFF	TGCGCCAGCAGCACGGACAGGGTTATCGAACCTTTCTTT
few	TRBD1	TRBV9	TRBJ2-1	CASSASGQGAVEQFF	TGTGCCAGCAGCGCCTCGGGACAGGGGGCCGTTGAGCAGTTCTTC
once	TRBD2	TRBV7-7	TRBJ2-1	CASSLGGLGHEQFF	TGTGCCAGCAGCTTAGGGGGACTAGGGCATGAGCAGTTCTTC
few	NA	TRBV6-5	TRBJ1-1	CASTIGQMKAFF	TGTGCCAGCACCATAGGACAGATGAAAGCTTTCTTT
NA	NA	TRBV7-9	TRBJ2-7	CASSSVTYEQYF	TGTGCCAGCAGCTCCGTAACCTACGAGCAGTACTTC